These T cell receptor beta chains were read from a single sample in a study of T cell responses to AZD1222 COVID-19 vaccine. Assay: immunoSEQ multiplex PCR; the TCRdb copy retains only in-frame clones and omits some. The top ten clones hold roughly 1% of a sample with 200,000 or so clones, approximately 95% of them seen once. Source: peripheral blood, taken 28 days after the second AZD1222 dose. The receptors stem from an adult who received the AZD1222 COVID-19 vaccine. CDR3s include the opening cysteine and the closing phenylalanine or tryptophan. A D gene is named only where the DNA matches it firmly. A row's size may be missing; if present it is once, few, many or a size class.

abundance	d_gene	j_gene	v_gene	CDR3aa	CDR3nt
NA	NA	TRBJ1-2	TRBV7-9	CASSRGQNYGYTF	TGTGCCAGCAGTAGAGGACAGAACTATGGCTACACCTTC
NA	NA	TRBJ2-2	TRBV24-1	CATGGVQGGELFF	TGTGCCACCGGCGGGGTTCAAGGCGGGGAGCTGTTTTTT
NA	NA	TRBJ1-2	TRBV6-5	CASSYSMTVQGGGYTF	TGTGCCAGCAGTTACTCGATGACAGTACAGGGCGGCGGCTACACCTTC
NA	NA	TRBJ2-7	TRBV3-1/TRBV3-2	CASSPRTGTLLTHEQYF	TGTGCCAGCAGCCCTAGGACCGGGACTCTCCTAACCCACGAGCAGTACTTC
NA	NA	TRBJ1-1	TRBV6-2/TRBV6-3	CASSSVDIGAFF	TGTGCCAGCAGTTCCGTCGACATCGGTGCTTTCTTT
NA	NA	TRBJ1-1	TRBV5-1	CASSLLWGIEAFF	TGCGCCAGCAGCTTGTTGTGGGGGATTGAAGCTTTCTTT
NA	TRBD1	TRBJ1-3	TRBV7-2	CASSLWDSSGNTIYF	TGTGCCAGCAGCTTATGGGACAGCTCTGGAAACACCATATATTTT
NA	NA	TRBJ2-5	TRBV2	CASWGEKETQYF	TGTGCCAGCTGGGGGGAAAAAGAGACCCAGTACTTC
NA	TRBD2	TRBJ2-1	TRBV24-1	CATSDPSGLAGLGEQFF	TGTGCCACCAGTGATCCCTCTGGACTAGCGGGGCTCGGTGAGCAGTTCTTC
once	NA	TRBJ2-7	TRBV5-6	CASSLGDYEQYF	TGTGCCAGCAGCTTGGGAGACTACGAGCAGTACTTC
NA	TRBD2	TRBJ2-1	TRBV4-2	CASSRSGDSYNEQFF	TGTGCCAGCAGCCGAAGCGGGGATTCCTACAATGAGCAGTTCTTC
NA	TRBD2	TRBJ2-1	TRBV4-2	CASSQEGTSGSNEQFF	TGTGCCAGCAGCCAAGAAGGGACTAGCGGGAGCAATGAGCAGTTCTTC
NA	TRBD1	TRBJ1-6	TRBV11-3	CASSLADRGNSPLHF	TGTGCCAGCAGCTTAGCGGACAGGGGTAATTCACCCCTCCACTTT
NA	NA	TRBJ2-2	TRBV3-1/TRBV3-2	CASSQDRGANTGELFF	TGTGCCAGCAGCCAAGATCGGGGCGCGAACACCGGGGAGCTGTTTTTT
NA	NA	TRBJ2-7	TRBV27	CASSTQLGNYEQYF	TGTGCCAGCAGTACACAGCTAGGGAACTACGAGCAGTACTTC
NA	TRBD1	TRBJ1-1	TRBV19	CATWDRGNTEAFF	TGTGCCACTTGGGACAGGGGGAACACTGAAGCTTTCTTT
NA	NA	TRBJ1-2	TRBV7-2	CASSLDNYGYTF	TGTGCCAGCAGCTTAGACAACTATGGCTACACCTTC
NA	NA	TRBJ2-3	TRBV10-3	CAISDPTTLQLGDTQYF	TGTGCCATCAGTGACCCCACGACGCTCCAGTTAGGGGATACGCAGTATTTT
NA	NA	TRBJ2-5	TRBV29-1	CSVSGAPYQETQYF	TGCAGCGTATCTGGGGCTCCATACCAAGAGACCCAGTACTTC
once	NA	TRBJ1-1	TRBV11-2	CASSLPSGTLDEAFF	TGTGCCAGCAGCTTACCCTCAGGGACACTAGATGAAGCTTTCTTT
NA	TRBD2	TRBJ2-1	TRBV5-1	CASSPRTSTNNEQFF	TGCGCCAGCAGCCCGAGGACTAGTACCAACAATGAGCAGTTCTTC
NA	TRBD1	TRBJ1-1	TRBV5-4	CASSSAGGMNTEAFF	TGTGCCAGCAGCTCGGCAGGGGGCATGAACACTGAAGCTTTCTTT
NA	NA	TRBJ1-1	TRBV13	CASSARNFRNTEAFF	TGTGCCAGCAGCGCCCGGAACTTTAGGAACACTGAAGCTTTCTTT
NA	TRBD2	TRBJ2-4	TRBV6-6	CASSYSRGGGNIQYF	TGTGCCAGCAGTTACTCGCGGGGGGGAGGAAACATTCAGTACTTC
NA	NA	TRBJ2-1	TRBV6-2/TRBV6-3	CASSIGPGDPRYNEQFF	TGTGCCAGCAGTATAGGCCCGGGGGACCCGAGATACAATGAGCAGTTCTTC
NA	NA	TRBJ2-2	TRBV18	CASSPQPLLNTGELFF	TGTGCCAGCTCACCACAGCCCTTATTGAACACCGGGGAGCTGTTTTTT
NA	TRBD1	TRBJ1-1	TRBV12-5	CASGLTGTGTENTEAFF	TGTGCTAGTGGTTTGACCGGGACAGGGACCGAGAACACTGAAGCTTTCTTT
once	NA	TRBJ1-2	TRBV7-9	CASSLPRQGIYGYTF	TGTGCCAGCAGCTTACCGCGACAAGGGATCTATGGCTACACCTTC
once	TRBD2	TRBJ2-2	TRBV7-2	CASSAGLVPTGELFF	TGTGCCAGCAGCGCAGGACTAGTGCCCACCGGGGAGCTGTTTTTT
NA	NA	TRBJ2-1	TRBV10-3	CAISESLFNEQFF	TGTGCCATCAGTGAGTCGTTGTTCAATGAGCAGTTCTTC
NA	NA	TRBJ2-3	TRBV27	CASSLFRGTDTQYF	TGTGCCAGCAGTTTATTCAGGGGAACAGATACGCAGTATTTT
once	NA	TRBJ2-7	TRBV6-5	CASSYSVSVSSYEQYF	TGTGCCAGCAGTTACTCGGTCAGTGTTAGCTCCTACGAGCAGTACTTC
NA	NA	TRBJ1-1	TRBV6-5	CASSYARDTEAFF	TGTGCCAGCAGTTACGCCAGGGACACTGAAGCTTTCTTT
NA	NA	TRBJ2-3	TRBV28	CASSSPSRQGGDTQYF	TGTGCCAGCAGTTCACCGAGCCGACAGGGAGGAGATACGCAGTATTTT
NA	NA	TRBJ1-3	TRBV4-1	CASSQFPMGNTIYF	TGCGCCAGCAGCCAGTTCCCTATGGGAAACACCATATATTTT
NA	NA	TRBJ1-3	TRBV5-1	CASSLAGGNTIYF	TGCGCCAGCAGCTTGGCAGGGGGAAACACCATATATTTT
NA	NA	TRBJ2-3	TRBV30	CAWSIYSSTDTQYF	TGTGCCTGGAGCATATATTCTAGCACAGATACGCAGTATTTT
once	NA	TRBJ1-2	TRBV12-3/TRBV12-4	CASRDQNNYGYTF	TGTGCCAGCAGGGACCAAAATAACTATGGCTACACCTTC
NA	TRBD1	TRBJ1-5	TRBV5-6	CASSTLQGNSNQPQHF	TGTGCCAGCAGCACCCTACAGGGGAATAGCAATCAGCCCCAGCATTTT
NA	TRBD1	TRBJ2-7	TRBV19	CASSRPRDRATSYEQYF	TGTGCCAGTAGTCGACCGCGGGACAGGGCAACCTCCTACGAGCAGTACTTC
NA	TRBD1	TRBJ1-1	TRBV5-5	CASSLQGAFGVPMNTEAFF	TGTGCCAGCAGCTTACAGGGGGCGTTTGGGGTACCAATGAACACTGAAGCTTTCTTT
once	NA	TRBJ2-1	TRBV9	CASSPQVVGYNEQFF	TGTGCCAGCAGCCCCCAGGTGGTGGGATACAATGAGCAGTTCTTC
NA	NA	TRBJ2-5	TRBV7-2	CASSLRTGRETQYF	TGTGCCAGCAGCTTGCGAACTGGTAGGGAGACCCAGTACTTC
NA	NA	TRBJ2-6	TRBV19	CASSRSQEANVLTF	TGTGCCAGTAGCCGGAGTCAGGAGGCCAACGTCCTGACTTTC
NA	TRBD1	TRBJ1-2	TRBV19	CASSRQGSSYGYTF	TGTGCCAGTAGTCGACAGGGGAGTAGCTATGGCTACACCTTC
NA	NA	TRBJ2-7	TRBV6-4	CASSPDGGPYEQYF	TGTGCCAGCAGTCCCGACGGAGGGCCCTACGAGCAGTACTTC
NA	NA	TRBJ2-5	TRBV24-1	CATQYGETQYF	TGTGCCACCCAATACGGGGAGACCCAGTACTTC
NA	NA	TRBJ1-2	TRBV6-5	CASKVSADSNYGYTF	TGTGCCAGCAAGGTATCGGCAGATAGTAACTATGGCTACACCTTC
NA	NA	TRBJ1-3	TRBV19	CASSIGPTAGNTIYF	TGTGCCAGTAGTATTGGTCCCACCGCTGGAAACACCATATATTTT
NA	NA	TRBJ1-1	TRBV25-1	CASSARGTQNTEAFF	TGTGCCAGCAGTGCGAGAGGGACACAGAACACTGAAGCTTTCTTT
NA	NA	TRBJ2-5	TRBV7-6	CASSSLGGIQAETQYF	TGTGCCAGCAGCTCCCTCGGGGGCATCCAGGCCGAGACCCAGTACTTC
NA	NA	TRBJ1-1	TRBV11-2	CASSLPRRNTEAFF	TGTGCCAGCAGCCTCCCTAGGAGAAACACTGAAGCTTTCTTT
NA	NA	TRBJ1-4	TRBV7-8	CASSSRAPLEKLFF	TGTGCCAGCAGCTCAAGGGCCCCCCTGGAAAAACTGTTTTTT